This T cell receptor (beta chain) was documented in a study of CD8 T cells in Susac syndrome. Germline loops: CDR1 SGHRS, CDR2 YFSETQ. The CDR3 is 16 residues long. After removal of 5 bases from V and 3 bases from J, the junction contained 12 bases not matched to a gene. Random hexamers served to reverse transcribe roughly 0.5 to 1 ug RNA. Coverage of TCR beta CDR3 amplification by immunoSEQ multiplex PCR extended to 54 Vbeta and 13 Jbeta. TCRdb re-called the immunoSEQ multiplex PCR reads through MiXCR, storing one row per CDR3 protein. The sample has approximately 94,000 distinct CDR3 sequences, 95% seen once.

This TCR was sampled from a human donor with Susac syndrome. Material: CD8+ T cells from PBMCs. The chain employs TRBV5-1 and TRBJ2-3, with TRBD1 identical over 7 bases. DNA of the CDR3: TGCGCCAGCAGATACCCCAACAGGGGTGGTACAGATACGCAGTATTTT. It codes for CASRYPNRGGTDTQYF.